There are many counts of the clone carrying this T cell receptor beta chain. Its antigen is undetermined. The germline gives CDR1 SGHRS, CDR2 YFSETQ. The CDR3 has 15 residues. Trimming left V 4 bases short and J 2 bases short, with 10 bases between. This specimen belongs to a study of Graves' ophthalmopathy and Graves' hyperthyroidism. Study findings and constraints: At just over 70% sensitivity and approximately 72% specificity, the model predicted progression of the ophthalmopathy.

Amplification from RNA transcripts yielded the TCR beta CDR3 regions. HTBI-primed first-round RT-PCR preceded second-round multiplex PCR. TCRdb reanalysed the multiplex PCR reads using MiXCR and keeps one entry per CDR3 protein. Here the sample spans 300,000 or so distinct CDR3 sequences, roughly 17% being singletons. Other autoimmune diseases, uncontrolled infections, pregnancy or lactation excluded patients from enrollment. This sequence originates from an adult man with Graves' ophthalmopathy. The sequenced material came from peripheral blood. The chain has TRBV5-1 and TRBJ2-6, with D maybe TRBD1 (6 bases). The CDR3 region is CASSTGGPGANVLTF. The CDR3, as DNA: TGCGCCAGCAGCACTGGGGGCCCTGGGGCCAACGTCCTGACTTTC.